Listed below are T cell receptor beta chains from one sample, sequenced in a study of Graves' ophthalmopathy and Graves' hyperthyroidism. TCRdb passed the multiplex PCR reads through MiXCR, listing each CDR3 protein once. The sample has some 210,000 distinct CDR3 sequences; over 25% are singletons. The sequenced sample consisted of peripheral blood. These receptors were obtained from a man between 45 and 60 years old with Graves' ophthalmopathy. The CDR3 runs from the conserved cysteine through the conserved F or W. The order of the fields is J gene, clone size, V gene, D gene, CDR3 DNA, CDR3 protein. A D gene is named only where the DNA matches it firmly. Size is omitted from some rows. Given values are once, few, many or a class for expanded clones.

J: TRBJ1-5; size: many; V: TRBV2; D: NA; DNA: TGTGCCAGCAGTGGACGGGCTCAGCCCCAGCATTTT; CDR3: CASSGRAQPQHF
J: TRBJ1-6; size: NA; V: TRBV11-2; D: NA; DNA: TGTGCCAGCGGCCCCAATTCACCCCTCCACTTT; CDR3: CASGPNSPLHF
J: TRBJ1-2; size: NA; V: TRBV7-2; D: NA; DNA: TGTGCCAGCAGCTTAGCTGGGGAGTCTGGCTACACCTTC; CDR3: CASSLAGESGYTF
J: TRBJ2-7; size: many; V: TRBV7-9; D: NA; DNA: TGTGCCAGCAGCTTACCCGGGGGCGAGCAGTACTTC; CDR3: CASSLPGGEQYF
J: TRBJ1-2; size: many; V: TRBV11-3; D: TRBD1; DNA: TGTGCCAGCAGCTCCCGACAGGGGGAGGGCTATGGCTACACCTTC; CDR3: CASSSRQGEGYGYTF
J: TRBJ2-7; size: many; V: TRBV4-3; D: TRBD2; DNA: TGCGCCAGCAGTCGACTAGCGGGAGGCCGGGGGATCGAGCAGTACTTC; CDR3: CASSRLAGGRGIEQYF
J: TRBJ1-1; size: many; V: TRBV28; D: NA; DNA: TGTGCCAGCAGTCTTCGGACACTCAGTAGGGTGAACACTGAAGCTTTCTTT; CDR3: CASSLRTLSRVNTEAFF
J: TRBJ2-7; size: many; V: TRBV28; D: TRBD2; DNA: TGTGCCTGGGGGGGTACCACCTACGAGCAGTACTTC; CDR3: CAWGGTTYEQYF
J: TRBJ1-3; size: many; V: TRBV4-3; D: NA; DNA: TGCGCCAGCAGCCAAGTGGCAGGGTACATTGGAAACACCATATATTTT; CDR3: CASSQVAGYIGNTIYF
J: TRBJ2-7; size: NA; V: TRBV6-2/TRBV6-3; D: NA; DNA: TGTGCCAGCAGATCCCCCGGACAGTCCTACGAGCAGTACTTC; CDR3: CASRSPGQSYEQYF
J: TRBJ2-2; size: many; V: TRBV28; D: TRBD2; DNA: TGTGCCAGCAGTTCCAACACGGGACTAGCGGGAGGGCCGAGCACCGGGGAGCTGTTTTTT; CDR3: CASSSNTGLAGGPSTGELFF
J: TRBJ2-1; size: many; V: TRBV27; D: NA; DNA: TGTGCCAGCCGAGACAGGACTTACAATGAGCAGTTCTTC; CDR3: CASRDRTYNEQFF
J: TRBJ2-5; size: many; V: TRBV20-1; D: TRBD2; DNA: TGCAGTGCTAGTGCCTACTCACCAATGGGACTAGCGGTCGGAGAGACCCAGTACTTC; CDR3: CSASAYSPMGLAVGETQYF
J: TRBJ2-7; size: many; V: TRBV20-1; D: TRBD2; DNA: TGCAGTGCTAGAGGGAGGGAAGGCGGGAGGGAGACCTACGAGCAGTACTTC; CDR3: CSARGREGGRETYEQYF
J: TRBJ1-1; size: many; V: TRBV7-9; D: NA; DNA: TGTGCCAGCAGCTTAGCCAATGGGGGCGTCGCTGAAGCTTTCTTT; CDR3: CASSLANGGVAEAFF
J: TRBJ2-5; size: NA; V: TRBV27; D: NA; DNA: TGTGCCAGCAGTCGGAAAAGCCAAGAGACCCAGTACTTC; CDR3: CASSRKSQETQYF
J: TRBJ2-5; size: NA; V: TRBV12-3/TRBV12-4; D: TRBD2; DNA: TGTGCCAGCAGCCCAGGGACTAGCGGGCTCTCACAAGAGACCCAGTACTTC; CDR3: CASSPGTSGLSQETQYF
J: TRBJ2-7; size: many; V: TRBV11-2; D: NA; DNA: TGTGCCAGCAGTCGAACAGGGTCCGAGCAGTACTTC; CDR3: CASSRTGSEQYF
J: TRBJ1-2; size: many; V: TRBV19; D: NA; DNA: TGTGCCAGTAGTATTTGGCGGACGGACTATGGCTACACCTTC; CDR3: CASSIWRTDYGYTF
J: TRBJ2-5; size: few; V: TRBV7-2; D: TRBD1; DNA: TGTGCCAGCAGCAAAACCGGGACAGGTCGTTGGGAGACCCAGTACTTC; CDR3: CASSKTGTGRWETQYF
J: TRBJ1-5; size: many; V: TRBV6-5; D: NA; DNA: TGTGCCAGCAGTTTCGACAGCTATAGCAATCAGCCCCAGCATTTT; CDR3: CASSFDSYSNQPQHF
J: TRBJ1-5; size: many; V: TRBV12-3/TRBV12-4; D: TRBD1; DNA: TGTGCCAGCAGTTTGGGGACAGGGGTTATCAATCAGCCCCAGCATTTT; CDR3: CASSLGTGVINQPQHF
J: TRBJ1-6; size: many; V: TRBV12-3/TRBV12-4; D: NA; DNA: TGTGCCAGCAGCGAAGGCGGAGTATCACCCCTCCACTTT; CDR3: CASSEGGVSPLHF
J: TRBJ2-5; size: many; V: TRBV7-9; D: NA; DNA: TGTGCCAGCAGTCTTAGCCTCCAAGAGACCCAGTACTTC; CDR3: CASSLSLQETQYF
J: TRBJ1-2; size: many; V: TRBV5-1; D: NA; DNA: TGCGCCAGCAGCTCGACCCGCTGGGGCTACACCTTC; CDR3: CASSSTRWGYTF
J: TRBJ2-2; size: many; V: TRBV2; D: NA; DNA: TGTGCCAGCAGTGAATTCCCCCTCCCCACCGGGGAGCTGTTTTTT; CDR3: CASSEFPLPTGELFF
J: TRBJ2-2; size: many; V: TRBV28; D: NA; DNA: TGTGCCAGCAGTTCCACCCGACTAGTCCCGAACACCGGGGAGCTGTTTTTT; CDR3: CASSSTRLVPNTGELFF
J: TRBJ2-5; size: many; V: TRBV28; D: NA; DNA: TGTGCCAGCAGAGCAGGGGGGGAGACCCAGTACTTC; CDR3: CASRAGGETQYF
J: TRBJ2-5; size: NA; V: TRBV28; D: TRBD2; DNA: TGTGCCAGCAGGATACGGCCGGGACTAGCGGGAGGAGAGACCCAGTACTTC; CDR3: CASRIRPGLAGGETQYF
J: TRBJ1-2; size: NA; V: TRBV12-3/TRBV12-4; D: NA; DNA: TGTGCCAGCACCTTCCTGAACACCCTCGGGGGCTACACCTTC; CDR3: CASTFLNTLGGYTF
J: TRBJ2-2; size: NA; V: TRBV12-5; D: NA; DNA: TGTGCTAGTGGGGTGGGGGGCGCAGGGACCGGGGAGCTGTTTTTT; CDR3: CASGVGGAGTGELFF
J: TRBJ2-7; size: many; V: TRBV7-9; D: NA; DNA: TGTGCCAGCAGCGCACGGGACGTAACCTACGAGCAGTACTTC; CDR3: CASSARDVTYEQYF
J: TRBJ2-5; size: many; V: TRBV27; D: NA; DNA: TGTGCCAGCAGTTTTGCAGGTCGGGGAGAGACCCAGTACTTC; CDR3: CASSFAGRGETQYF
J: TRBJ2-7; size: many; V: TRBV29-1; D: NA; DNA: TGCAGCGTTGAGTATTCCTACGAGCAGTACTTC; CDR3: CSVEYSYEQYF
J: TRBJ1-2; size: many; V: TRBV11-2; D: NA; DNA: TGTGCCAGCAGCTTAGGGGCGCGGAGTGGCTACACCTTC; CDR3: CASSLGARSGYTF
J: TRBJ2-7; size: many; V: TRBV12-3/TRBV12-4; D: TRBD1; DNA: TGTGCCAGCAGTAAGGGACAGGGACAACATGAGCAGTACTTC; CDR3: CASSKGQGQHEQYF
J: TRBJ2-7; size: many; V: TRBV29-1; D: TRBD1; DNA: TGCAGCGTTAGATTCAGGGACAGGGGCTACGAGCAGTACTTC; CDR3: CSVRFRDRGYEQYF
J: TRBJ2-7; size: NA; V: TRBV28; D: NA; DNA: TGTGCCAGCACCTCTGGGGGGTCCTACGAGCAGTACTTC; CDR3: CASTSGGSYEQYF
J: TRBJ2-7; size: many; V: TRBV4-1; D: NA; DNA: TGCGCCAGCAGCCACGGATCAGCTGCTAGGTCCTACGAGCAGTACTTC; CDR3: CASSHGSAARSYEQYF
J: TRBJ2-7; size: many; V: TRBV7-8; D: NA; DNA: TGTGCCAGCAGCTCCAGTTCCCCGGGGGAGCAGTACTTC; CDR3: CASSSSSPGEQYF
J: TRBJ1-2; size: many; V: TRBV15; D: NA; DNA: TGTGCCACCAGCAGAGGGGAAGGGCAGGGCTATGGCTACACCTTC; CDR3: CATSRGEGQGYGYTF
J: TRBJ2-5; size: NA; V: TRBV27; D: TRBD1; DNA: TGTGCCAGCAGTGCCCGCGGGACAGGGGGTCAAGAGACCCAGTACTTC; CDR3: CASSARGTGGQETQYF
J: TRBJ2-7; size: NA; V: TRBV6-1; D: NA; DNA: TGTGCCAGCAGTGACCAGGGTGGCACCTACGAGCAGTACTTC; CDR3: CASSDQGGTYEQYF
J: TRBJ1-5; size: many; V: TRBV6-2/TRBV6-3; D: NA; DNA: TGTGCCAGCTGCCCCTGGAATCAGCCCCAGCATTTT; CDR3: CASCPWNQPQHF
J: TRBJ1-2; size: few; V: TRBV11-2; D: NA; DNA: TGTGCCAGCAGCTTAGAGGGACGGGCAGGGGTCTATGGCTACACCTTC; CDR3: CASSLEGRAGVYGYTF
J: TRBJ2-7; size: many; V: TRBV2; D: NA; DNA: TGTGCCAGCAGGGGCTACGAGCAGTACTTC; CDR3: CASRGYEQYF
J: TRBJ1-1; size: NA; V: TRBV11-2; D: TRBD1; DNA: TGTGCCAGCAGCTTCGGGACAGGGGCCCTGAACACTGAAGCTTTCTTT; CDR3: CASSFGTGALNTEAFF
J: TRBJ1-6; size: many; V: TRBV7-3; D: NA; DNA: TGTGCCAGCAGCCCAAAAAGGGCAGATTCACCCCTCCACTTT; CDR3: CASSPKRADSPLHF
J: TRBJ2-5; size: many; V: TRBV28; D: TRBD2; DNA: TGTGCCAGCAGAAGCGGGAAGTCTGAGACCCAGTACTTC; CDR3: CASRSGKSETQYF
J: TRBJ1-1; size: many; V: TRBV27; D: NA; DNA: TGTGCCAGCAGTATTGGGGGTTCGACTGAAGCTTTCTTT; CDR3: CASSIGGSTEAFF
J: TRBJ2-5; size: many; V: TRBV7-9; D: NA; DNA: TGTGCCAGCAGCTTGTACCTGGGCCAAGAGACCCAGTACTTC; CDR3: CASSLYLGQETQYF
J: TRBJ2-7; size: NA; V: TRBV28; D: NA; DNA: TGTGCCAGCCACGGGAATGTAGATTCCTACGAGCAGTACTTC; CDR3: CASHGNVDSYEQYF
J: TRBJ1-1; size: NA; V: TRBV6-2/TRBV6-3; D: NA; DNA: TGTGCCAGCAGTGACCCCAGAGTAATGAACACTGAAGCTTTCTTT; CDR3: CASSDPRVMNTEAFF
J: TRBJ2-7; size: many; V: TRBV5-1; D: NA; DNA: TGCGCCAGCAGGGCGGACAGCTACGAGCAGTACTTC; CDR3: CASRADSYEQYF
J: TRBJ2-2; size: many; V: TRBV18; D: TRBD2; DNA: TGTGCCAGCTCACCAAGGCTAGCGGGAGTTGCGGAGCTGTTTTTT; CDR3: CASSPRLAGVAELFF